A single sample gave rise to the 29 T cell receptor beta chains below, sequenced in a study of blood T cell repertoires in COVID-19. Profiled with immunoSEQ multiplex PCR; TCRdb holds only in-frame clones, not every one. The sample lists about 240,000 clones; approximately 85% were seen once. The sequenced sample was peripheral blood. All receptors derive from a man older than 75 with acute or convalescent COVID-19.

The V call is TRBV28, the J call TRBJ1-1; 12 positions agree with TRBD1. Germline trimming cut 5 bases from V and 4 bases from J; bases unmatched to any gene: 5. The CDR3 length is 15 residues. From germline, CDR1 is MDHEN and CDR2 SYDVKM. CDR3 nucleotide sequence: TGTGCCAGCAGTACGGGACAGGGGGCAAGCACTGAAGCTTTCTTT. It encodes CASSTGQGASTEAFF.

This clone has just a few counts. In DNA form, the CDR3 reads TGTGCCAGTAGTATAGATGGCGGGAACACTGAAGCTTTCTTT. Translated, it gives CASSIDGGNTEAFF. The rearrangement uses TRBV19 and TRBJ1-1; D ambiguous. Trimming took off 0 bases at V and 1 base at J, with 6 bases between the two ends. CDR1 and CDR2 from the germline V gene are LNHDA and SQIVND (reference sequence). The CDR3 is 14 amino acids. Variable domain in full (rest from reference TRBV19 and TRBJ1-1): DGGITQSPKYLFRKEGQNVTLSCEQNLNHDAMYWYRQDPGQGLRLIYYSQIVNDFQKGDIAEGYSVSREKKESFPLTVTSAQKNPTAFYLCASSIDGGNTEAFFGQGTRLTVV.

The chain links TRBV6-1 to TRBJ1-1; D is uncertain. The CDR3 totals 15 residues. V lost 6 bases and J lost 1, with 15 bases in between. From germline, CDR1 is MNHNS and CDR2 SASEGT. The CDR3 loop reads CASRPPSAGNTEAFF. DNA for the CDR3: TGTGCCAGCAGGCCTCCATCGGCGGGGAACACTGAAGCTTTCTTT.

The gene calls are TRBV5-1 and TRBJ2-7; TRBD1 matches 10 bases. The V and J ends lost 7 bases and 4 bases, in that order; junction bases with no gene match: 5. The CDR3 has 13 residues. Germline lookup yields CDR1 SGHRS and CDR2 YFSETQ. CDR3 sequence: CASGRTGGYEQYF. In DNA, the CDR3 is TGCGCCAGCGGGAGGACAGGGGGGTACGAGCAGTACTTC.

V is TRBV7-2 and J is TRBJ2-1; the D gene is possibly TRBD2 (7 bases). CDR1 and CDR2 from the germline V gene are SGHTA and FQGNSA. The CDR3 consists of 15 residues. Between the trimmed V and J ends, which lost 2 bases and 5 bases, there was a span of 13 bases. The CDR3 loop is CASSLIRGANNEQFF. In DNA form, the CDR3 reads TGTGCCAGCAGCTTAATCCGGGGGGCTAACAATGAGCAGTTCTTC.

CDR3 DNA: TGTGCCAGCAGCCGGACAGAAGAAGCTTTCTTT. As protein: CASSRTEEAFF. The V call is TRBV13, the J call TRBJ1-1; tentative D call: TRBD1 (6 bases). The CDR3 is 11 residues long. Germline V gene lookup returns CDR1 PRHDT and CDR2 FYEKMQ (reference sequence). The V and J ends lost 5 bases and 8 bases respectively, with 9 bases between them.

V is TRBV19 and J is TRBJ2-2, with D possibly being TRBD1 (6 bases). CDR3 length equals 14 residues. Trimming took 1 base from V and 5 from J, leaving 8 bases between them. CDR1 is LNHDA, CDR2 SQIVND, per germline (reference sequence). This chain's CDR3 is CASSIVQGTGELFF. As DNA, the CDR3 is TGTGCCAGTAGTATAGTTCAGGGGACCGGGGAGCTGTTTTTT.

The chain is built from TRBV19 and TRBJ2-2; tentative D call: TRBD1 (6 bases). CDR3 size: 16 residues. Germline V gene sequence: CDR1 LNHDA, CDR2 SQIVND (reference sequence). V lost 3 bases and J 5 bases, leaving 16 bases between the germline ends. This CDR3 reads CASSMVSTGWTGELFF. In nucleotides, the CDR3 is TGTGCCAGTAGTATGGTCTCGACAGGTTGGACCGGGGAGCTGTTTTTT.

This clone has a handful of counts. The chain links TRBV19 to TRBJ2-5, with D perhaps matching TRBD1 (5 bases). The CDR3 contains 11 residues. V lost 9 bases and J 5 bases, leaving 10 bases between the germline ends. CDR1 LNHDA and CDR2 SQIVND come from the germline V gene (reference sequence). The DNA for the CDR3 is TGTGCCAGCAGGGTCAGGGAGACCCAGTACTTC. Encoded protein: CASRVRETQYF.

V gene TRBV24-1 combines with J gene TRBJ2-1, with 8 positions matching TRBD2. CDR1 and CDR2 (germline): KGHDR, SFDVKD. The CDR3 extends over 17 amino acids. J was trimmed by 7 bases and V by 0 bases; bases with no gene match: 10. The CDR3 sequence is CATSDLRQSGSGNEQFF. The CDR3 nucleotides are TGTGCCACCAGTGATTTGAGGCAAAGCGGGAGTGGGAATGAGCAGTTCTTC.

CDR3 region: CASSQDGGNQPQHF. CDR3 in DNA: TGCGCCAGCAGCCAAGATGGGGGGAATCAGCCCCAGCATTTT. This chain links TRBV4-1 with TRBJ1-5; D might be TRBD1 (5 bases). Looked up from germline, CDR1 is MGHRA and CDR2 is YSYEKL. V lost 0 bases, J lost 4 bases, and 7 bases lay in between. The CDR3 loop spans 14 amino acids.

The chain carries TRBV6-2 or TRBV6-3 and TRBJ2-7, with TRBD1 as a possible D gene (5 bases). Germline-derived CDR1 and CDR2 are MNHEY and SVGEGT. The CDR3 loop spans 16 amino acids. Trimming pared 0 bases from V and 7 bases from J, leaving 19 bases between. CDR3 DNA sequence: TGTGCCAGCAGTTACTCGATTAGGGTAGGGGCCTGGGAGCAGTACTTC. Translation gives CASSYSIRVGAWEQYF.

The rearrangement joins TRBV18 to TRBJ1-2; possible D gene TRBD1, 5 bases. Trimming removed 6 bases at V and 6 bases at J, with 14 bases between. The CDR3 has 13 amino acids. In germline, CDR1 is KGHSH, CDR2 LQKENI. CDR3 nucleotides: TGTGCCAGCTCTCACGGGAGAGGGGATGGCTACACCTTC. It is translated as CASSHGRGDGYTF.

The chain has TRBV10-2 and TRBJ1-2, with D possibly matching TRBD1 (5 bases). CDR1 is WSHSY and CDR2 is SAAADI in the germline V gene. Trimming pared 8 bases from V and 8 bases from J, leaving 18 bases between. The CDR3 length is 13 residues. The CDR3: CASGDSGVGGYTF. DNA for the CDR3: TGCGCCAGCGGGGACTCCGGAGTGGGGGGCTACACCTTC.

The V and J genes are TRBV5-1 and TRBJ2-3, with D maybe TRBD2 (5 bases). The CDR3 has 15 amino acids. Trimming left V 4 bases short and J 4 bases short, with 16 bases between. CDR1 and CDR2 (germline): SGHRS, YFSETQ. CDR3 DNA: TGCGCCAGCAGCCCGTACGGGGATCGGTCAGATACGCAGTATTTT. This gives the protein CASSPYGDRSDTQYF.

V is TRBV27 and J is TRBJ2-7, with a weak D call TRBD2 (6 bases). Trimming took off 0 bases at V and 5 bases at J, with 11 bases between the two ends. Germline loops: CDR1 MNHEY, CDR2 SMNVEV (reference sequence). This CDR3 comprises 14 residues. CDR3 DNA sequence: TGTGCCAGCAGTTTATCAGCGGGTGGGGACGAGCAGTACTTC. This sequence encodes CASSLSAGGDEQYF.

This rearrangement joins TRBV29-1 to TRBJ1-1; a possible D gene is TRBD1 (5 bases). Germline loops: CDR1 SQVTM, CDR2 ANQGSEA. The CDR3 spans 12 residues. V gave up 5 bases and J gave up 4 bases, with 11 bases separating them. This chain's CDR3 is CSVTGGVTEAFF. CDR3 DNA sequence: TGCAGCGTTACGGGGGGGGTCACTGAAGCTTTCTTT.

This chain connects TRBV20-1 to TRBJ2-7; D perhaps matches TRBD1 (5 bases). With 2 bases removed from V and 5 bases from J, the gap between germline ends came to 7 bases. The CDR3 is made up of 11 amino acids. CDR1 is DFQATT, CDR2 SNEGSKA, per germline (reference sequence). This CDR3 reads CSARQGHEQYF. CDR3 DNA sequence: TGCAGTGCTAGACAGGGTCACGAGCAGTACTTC.

The gene calls are TRBV11-2 and TRBJ1-1; 8 bases agree with TRBD1. The CDR3 is 15 residues long. Germline CDR1 is SGHAT and CDR2 is FQNNGV. Unmatched junction bases numbered 6, after V lost 5 bases and J lost 1 base. CDR3 DNA: TGTGCCAGCAGCCCCGGACAGGGTGAGAACACTGAAGCTTTCTTT. It encodes CASSPGQGENTEAFF. Drawing the rest from reference TRBV11-2 and TRBJ1-1, the complete variable domain is EAGVAQSPRYKIIEKRQSVAFWCNPISGHATLYWYQQILGQGPKLLIQFQNNGVVDDSQLPKDRFSAERLKGVDSTLKIQPAKLEDSAVYLCASSPGQGENTEAFFGQGTRLTVV.

This clone has just a few counts. The chain combines TRBV19 with TRBJ2-5; 7 nucleotides line up with TRBD1. There are 15 residues in the CDR3. The trim removed 3 bases at V and 5 bases at J, leaving 9 bases unmatched. Germline V gives CDR1 LNHDA, CDR2 SQIVND (reference sequence). CDR3: CASSIARGHRETQYF. The CDR3 DNA reads TGTGCCAGTAGTATCGCGAGGGGGCACCGGGAGACCCAGTACTTC.

This clone was seen a single time. The chain employs TRBV7-8 and TRBJ2-5; weak D call: TRBD2 (5 bases). V was trimmed by 0 bases and J by 6 bases, leaving 11 bases between them. The CDR3 has 14 residues. Per germline, CDR1 SGHVS and CDR2 FQNEAQ. The CDR3 coding sequence is TGTGCCAGCAGCTTAGCGGTCAGGAGGCAGACCCAGTACTTC. It translates to CASSLAVRRQTQYF.

V is TRBV6-2 or TRBV6-3 and J is TRBJ2-1; tentatively, D is TRBD2 (5 bases). The CDR3 spans 14 residues. Germline CDR1 is MNHEY and CDR2 is SVGEGT. Trimming removed 5 bases from V and 8 bases from J, with 16 bases in between. The CDR3 sequence: CASSREALDYEQFF. The CDR3 coding sequence is TGTGCCAGCAGTCGAGAAGCGTTGGACTATGAGCAGTTCTTC.

This clone was seen only a few times. The chain employs TRBV11-2 and TRBJ1-1; the match to TRBD1 covers 8 bases. This CDR3 is built from 13 residues. Germline values: CDR1 SGHAT, CDR2 FQNNGV. Trimming removed 3 bases from V and 5 bases from J; junction bases left unmatched: 2. CDR3 in amino acids: CASSFQGATEAFF. The DNA of the CDR3 is TGTGCCAGCAGCTTCCAGGGGGCGACTGAAGCTTTCTTT.

About this clone itself: This likely comes from a read error, as the CDR3 has no conserved phenylalanine or tryptophan at its end. It is unclear where the CDR3 begins or ends on the DNA, so no DNA is shown, and the CDR3 is as TCRdb lists it. This sequence joins TRBV3-1 (or the pseudogene TRBV3-2) and TRBJ2-7; the table's D call TRBD1 went unverified against the DNA. In germline, CDR1 is LGHDT, CDR2 YNNKEL (reference sequence). The CDR3 is 9 amino acids long, termini counted. This chain's CDR3 is CASSQDRGR.

The genes are TRBV4-3 and TRBJ1-4; 7 bases agree with TRBD1. CDR3 length: 14 amino acids. The V and J ends lost 4 bases and 6 bases, in that order; junction bases with no gene match: 5. The germline V gene encodes CDR1 LGHNA and CDR2 YSLEER. The CDR3 DNA is TGCGCCAGCAGCCCCCACGGGACAGATGAAAAACTGTTTTTT. Translating it yields CASSPHGTDEKLFF.

V and J are TRBV28 and TRBJ2-7; 8 nucleotides align to TRBD2. CDR1 is MDHEN and CDR2 is SYDVKM in the germline V gene. The CDR3 is 15 amino acids. V was clipped by 5 bases and J by 3 bases; unmatched bases: 9. The CDR3 sequence: CASSPATGGHYEQYF. The CDR3 DNA sequence: TGTGCCAGCAGTCCAGCGACGGGGGGGCACTACGAGCAGTACTTC.

This chain links TRBV4-1 with TRBJ2-7; D is perhaps TRBD1 (6 bases). Trimming shortened V by 0 bases and J by 5 bases, and 14 bases separated the two germline ends. This CDR3 comprises 15 residues. The germline CDR1 and CDR2 sequences are MGHRA and YSYEKL. DNA for the CDR3: TGCGCCAGCAGCCAAGACCCAACAGGGTTCAACGAGCAGTACTTC. Amino acids: CASSQDPTGFNEQYF.

The gene calls are TRBV6-2 or TRBV6-3 and TRBJ2-7; 7 bases match TRBD1. The CDR3 extends over 15 amino acids. V lost 2 bases, J lost 0 bases, and 4 bases stayed unmatched. The germline V gene has CDR1 MNHEY and CDR2 SVGEGT. CDR3 sequence (DNA): TGTGCCAGCAGTTACGAGGGGGCCAGCTCCTACGAGCAGTACTTC. Its translation: CASSYEGASSYEQYF.

This chain links TRBV5-8 with TRBJ2-3; 11 nucleotides agree with TRBD1. The CDR3 extends over 14 amino acids. V lost 6 bases and J lost 4; bases outside the gene matches: 4. CDR1 and CDR2 (germline): SGHTS, YDEGEE. CDR3 sequence (DNA): TGTGCCAGCATCCGGGACAGGGGGTCAGATACGCAGTATTTT. It is translated as CASIRDRGSDTQYF. Drawing the rest from reference TRBV5-8 and TRBJ2-3, the complete variable domain is EAGVTQSPTHLIKTRGQQATLRCSPISGHTSVYWYQQALGLGLQFLLWYDEGEERNRGNFPPRFSGRQFPNYSSELNVNALELEDSALYLCASIRDRGSDTQYFGPGTRLTVL.